The 5 T cell receptor beta chains in this list originate from one sample, sequenced in a study of beta chain features in type 1 diabetes. Since all of the isolated RNA was reverse transcribed, expressed TCRB transcripts were what got sequenced. The data were produced by immunoSEQ multiplex PCR, yet TCRdb's version contains in-frame clones alone and is incomplete. The profile shows over 700,000 clones, about a sixth of them singletons. Sequenced sample: naive CD4+ T cells from blood. These receptors were taken from a woman aged 18-29 years in good health.

The chain combines TRBV28 with TRBJ1-4; D unresolved. V was pared by 5 bases and J by 7 bases, with 23 bases between. The germline gives CDR1 MDHEN, CDR2 SYDVKM. The CDR3 is 17 residues long. CDR3 amino acids: CASSPKQMTARSEKLFF. The CDR3 DNA sequence: TGTGCCAGCAGTCCTAAGCAGATGACCGCCCGAAGTGAAAAACTGTTTTTT.

This clone was found a few times. This chain links TRBV20-1 with TRBJ1-2; D call uncertain. This CDR3 spans 11 amino acids. Germline-derived CDR1 and CDR2 are DFQATT and SNEGSKA (reference sequence). DNA of the CDR3: TGCATTTGGGCCCCTAACTATGGCTACACCTTC. Its protein product is CIWAPNYGYTF.

V is TRBV7-6 and J is TRBJ2-1; TRBD2 aligns across 12 bases. Looked up from germline, CDR1 is SGHVS and CDR2 is FNYEAQ. J lost 5 bases, V lost 5 bases, and 10 bases had no gene match. The CDR3 contains 17 residues. The chain's CDR3 is CASSPRLAGEVNNEQFF. The CDR3 DNA follows: TGTGCCAGCAGCCCGCGACTAGCGGGAGAAGTGAACAATGAGCAGTTCTTC.

This clone was seen a few times. The chain couples TRBV9 to TRBJ1-1; D not resolved. The CDR3 spans 13 residues. Germline V gene sequence: CDR1 SGDLS, CDR2 YYNGEE. Between the trimmed V and J ends, which lost 6 bases and 1 base, there was a span of 10 bases. This chain's CDR3 is CASTKSANTEAFF. The CDR3 DNA follows: TGTGCCAGCACCAAGTCGGCGAACACTGAAGCTTTCTTT. Combining the CDR3 with reference TRBV9 and TRBJ1-1 gives the whole variable domain DSGVTQTPKHLITATGQRVTLRCSPRSGDLSVYWYQQSLDQGLQFLIQYYNGEERAKGNILERFSAQQFPDLHSELNLSSLELGDSALYFCASTKSANTEAFFGQGTRLTVV.

The chain combines TRBV11-1 with TRBJ2-1; no firm D call. The CDR3 length is 16 residues. CDR1 is SGHAT, CDR2 FQDESV, per germline (reference sequence). Trimming left V 3 bases short and J 0 bases short, with 12 bases between. CDR3 sequence (DNA): TGTGCCAGCAGCTTCCTAGAATCGCCCTCCTACAATGAGCAGTTCTTC. Its translation: CASSFLESPSYNEQFF.